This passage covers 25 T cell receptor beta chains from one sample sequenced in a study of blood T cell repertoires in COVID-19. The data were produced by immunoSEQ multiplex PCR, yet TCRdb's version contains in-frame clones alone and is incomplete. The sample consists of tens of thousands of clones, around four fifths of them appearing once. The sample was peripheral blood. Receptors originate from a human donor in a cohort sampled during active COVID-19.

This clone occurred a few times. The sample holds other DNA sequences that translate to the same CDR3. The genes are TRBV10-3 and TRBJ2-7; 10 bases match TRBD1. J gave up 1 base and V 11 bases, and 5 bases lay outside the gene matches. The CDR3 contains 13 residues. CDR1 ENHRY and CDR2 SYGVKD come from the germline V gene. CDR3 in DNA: TGTGCCTCTCGGACAGGGGGGTCCTACGAGCAGTACTTC. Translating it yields CASRTGGSYEQYF.

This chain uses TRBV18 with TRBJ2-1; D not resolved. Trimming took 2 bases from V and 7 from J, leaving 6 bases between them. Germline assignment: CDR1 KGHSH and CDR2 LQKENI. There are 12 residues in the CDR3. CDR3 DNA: TGTGCCAGCTCACCATCCTTGAATGAGCAGTTCTTC. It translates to CASSPSLNEQFF.

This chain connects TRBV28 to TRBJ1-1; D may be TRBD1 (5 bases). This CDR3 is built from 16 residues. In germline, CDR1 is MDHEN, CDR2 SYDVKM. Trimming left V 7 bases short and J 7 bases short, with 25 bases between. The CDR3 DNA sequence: TGTGCCAGCACCCGGGGGGGTGCAGGGAGAGGAGTTGAAGCTTTCTTT. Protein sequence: CASTRGGAGRGVEAFF.

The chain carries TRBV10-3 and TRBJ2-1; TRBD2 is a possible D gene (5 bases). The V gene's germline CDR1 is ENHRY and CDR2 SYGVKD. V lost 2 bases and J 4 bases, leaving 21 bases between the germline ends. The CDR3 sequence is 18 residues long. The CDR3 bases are TGTGCCATCAGTGAGGAGGGAGCGGAGTCGAGTCCTTACAATGAGCAGTTCTTC. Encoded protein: CAISEEGAESSPYNEQFF.

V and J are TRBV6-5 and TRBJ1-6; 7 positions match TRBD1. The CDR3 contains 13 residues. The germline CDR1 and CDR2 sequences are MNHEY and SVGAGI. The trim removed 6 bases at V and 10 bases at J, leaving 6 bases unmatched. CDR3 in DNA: TGTGCCAGCAGCACGGACAGGAACTCACCCCTCCACTTT. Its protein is CASSTDRNSPLHF.

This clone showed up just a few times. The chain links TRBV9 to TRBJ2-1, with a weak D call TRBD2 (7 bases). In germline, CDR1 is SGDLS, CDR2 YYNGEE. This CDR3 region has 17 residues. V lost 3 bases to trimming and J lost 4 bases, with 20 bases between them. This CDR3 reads CASSAGRGLADYNEQFF. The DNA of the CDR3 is TGTGCCAGCAGCGCCGGGCGGGGGCTAGCTGATTACAATGAGCAGTTCTTC.

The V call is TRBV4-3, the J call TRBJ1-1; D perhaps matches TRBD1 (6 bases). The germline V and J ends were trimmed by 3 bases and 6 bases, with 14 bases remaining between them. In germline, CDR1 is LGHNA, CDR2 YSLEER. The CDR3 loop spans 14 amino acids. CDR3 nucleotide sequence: TGCGCCAGCAGCCAGGGCAGGGGAGAGTCTGAAGCTTTCTTT. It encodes CASSQGRGESEAFF.

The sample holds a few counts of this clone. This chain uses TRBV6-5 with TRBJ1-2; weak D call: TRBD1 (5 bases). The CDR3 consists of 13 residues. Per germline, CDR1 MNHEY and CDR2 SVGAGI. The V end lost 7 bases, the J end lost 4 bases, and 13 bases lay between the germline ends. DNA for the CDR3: TGTGCCAGCAAGCCAGGGAGGACCTATGGCTACACCTTC. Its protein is CASKPGRTYGYTF.

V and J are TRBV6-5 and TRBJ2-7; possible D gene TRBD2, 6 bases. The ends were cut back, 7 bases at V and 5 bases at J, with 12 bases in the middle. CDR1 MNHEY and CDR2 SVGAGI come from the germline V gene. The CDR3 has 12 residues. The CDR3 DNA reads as TGTGCCAGCAAGGAGGGGAGCGACGAGCAGTACTTC. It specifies CASKEGSDEQYF.

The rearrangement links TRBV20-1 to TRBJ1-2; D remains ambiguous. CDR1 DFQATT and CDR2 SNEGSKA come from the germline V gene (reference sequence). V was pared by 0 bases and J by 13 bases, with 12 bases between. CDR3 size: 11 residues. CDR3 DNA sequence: TGCAGTGCTAGAGATAACCGGTTCGTCACCTTC. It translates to CSARDNRFVTF.

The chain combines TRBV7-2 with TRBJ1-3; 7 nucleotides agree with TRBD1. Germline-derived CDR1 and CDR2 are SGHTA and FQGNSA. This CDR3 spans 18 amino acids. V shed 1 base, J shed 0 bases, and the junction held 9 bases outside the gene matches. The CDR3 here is CASSLDPGGPSSGNTIYF. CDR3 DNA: TGTGCCAGCAGCTTAGATCCAGGGGGGCCCAGCTCTGGAAACACCATATATTTT.

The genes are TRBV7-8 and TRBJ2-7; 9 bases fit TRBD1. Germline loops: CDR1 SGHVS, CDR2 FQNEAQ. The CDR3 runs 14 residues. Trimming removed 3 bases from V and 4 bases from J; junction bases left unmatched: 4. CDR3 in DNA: TGTGCCAGCAGCTTTGGGACAGGGTTTTACGAGCAGTACTTC. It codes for CASSFGTGFYEQYF.

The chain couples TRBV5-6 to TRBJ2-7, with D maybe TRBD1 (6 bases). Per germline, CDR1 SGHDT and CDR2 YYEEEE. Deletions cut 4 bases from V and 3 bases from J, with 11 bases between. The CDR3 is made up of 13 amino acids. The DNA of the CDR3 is TGTGCCAGCAGCCAGACAGGAAGCTACGAGCAGTACTTC. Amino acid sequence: CASSQTGSYEQYF.

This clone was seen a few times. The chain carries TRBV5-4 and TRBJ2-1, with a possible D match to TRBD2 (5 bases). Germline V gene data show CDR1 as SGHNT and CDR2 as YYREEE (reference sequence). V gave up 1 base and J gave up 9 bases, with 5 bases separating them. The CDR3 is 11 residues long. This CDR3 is CASSLRGEQFF. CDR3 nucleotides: TGTGCCAGCAGCTTGCGGGGTGAGCAGTTCTTC.

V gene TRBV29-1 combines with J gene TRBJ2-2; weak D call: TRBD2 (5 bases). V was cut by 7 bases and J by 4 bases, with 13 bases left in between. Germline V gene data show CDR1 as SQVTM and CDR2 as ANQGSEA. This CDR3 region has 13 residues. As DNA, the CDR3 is TGCAGCGCTCAAGCGGATGGCACCGGGGAGCTGTTTTTT. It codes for CSAQADGTGELFF.

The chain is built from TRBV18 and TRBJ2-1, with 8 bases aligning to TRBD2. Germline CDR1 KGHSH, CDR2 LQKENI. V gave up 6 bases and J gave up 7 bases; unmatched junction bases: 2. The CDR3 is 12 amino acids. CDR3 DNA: TGTGCCAGCTCCCCGGGGGGGAATGAGCAGTTCTTC. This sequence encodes CASSPGGNEQFF.

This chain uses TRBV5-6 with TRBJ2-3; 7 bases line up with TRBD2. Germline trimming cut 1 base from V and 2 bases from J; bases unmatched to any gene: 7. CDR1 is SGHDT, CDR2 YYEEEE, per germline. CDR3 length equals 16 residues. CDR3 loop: CASSLFSGGFTDTQYF. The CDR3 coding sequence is TGTGCCAGCAGCTTGTTTTCGGGGGGTTTCACAGATACGCAGTATTTT.

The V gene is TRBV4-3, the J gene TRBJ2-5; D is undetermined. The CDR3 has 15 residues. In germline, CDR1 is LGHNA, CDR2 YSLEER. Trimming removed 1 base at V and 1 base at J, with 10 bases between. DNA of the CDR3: TGCGCCAGCAGCCAAGGTTGGGCAGGCCAAGAGACCCAGTACTTC. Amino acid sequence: CASSQGWAGQETQYF.

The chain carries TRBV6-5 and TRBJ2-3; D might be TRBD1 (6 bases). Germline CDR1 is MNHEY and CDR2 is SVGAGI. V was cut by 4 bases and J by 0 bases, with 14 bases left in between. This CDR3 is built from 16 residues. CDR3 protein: CASSSQGSTSTDTQYF. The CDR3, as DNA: TGTGCCAGCAGTTCACAGGGTTCTACTAGCACAGATACGCAGTATTTT.

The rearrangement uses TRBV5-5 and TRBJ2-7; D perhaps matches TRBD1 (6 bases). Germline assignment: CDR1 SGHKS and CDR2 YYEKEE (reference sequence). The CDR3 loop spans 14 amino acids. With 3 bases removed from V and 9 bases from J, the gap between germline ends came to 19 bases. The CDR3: CASSSGEPGRAQYF. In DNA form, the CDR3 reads TGTGCCAGCAGCTCAGGGGAACCGGGGCGCGCGCAGTACTTC. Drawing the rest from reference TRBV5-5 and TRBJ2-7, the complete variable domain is DAGVTQSPTHLIKTRGQQVTLRCSPISGHKSVSWYQQVLGQGPQFIFQYYEKEERGRGNFPDRFSARQFPNYSSELNVNALLLGDSALYLCASSSGEPGRAQYFGPGTRLTVT.

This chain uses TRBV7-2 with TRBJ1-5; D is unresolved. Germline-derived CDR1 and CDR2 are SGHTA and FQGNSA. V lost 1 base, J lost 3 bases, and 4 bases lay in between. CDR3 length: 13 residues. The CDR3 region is CASSLGINQPQHF. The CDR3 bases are TGTGCCAGCAGCTTAGGTATCAATCAGCCCCAGCATTTT.

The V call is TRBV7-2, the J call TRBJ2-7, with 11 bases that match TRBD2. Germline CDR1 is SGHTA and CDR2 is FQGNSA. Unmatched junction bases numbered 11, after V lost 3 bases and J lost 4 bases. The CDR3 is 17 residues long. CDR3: CASSFSGGAGFEYEQYF. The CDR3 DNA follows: TGTGCCAGCAGCTTTAGCGGGGGGGCTGGGTTCGAATACGAGCAGTACTTC.

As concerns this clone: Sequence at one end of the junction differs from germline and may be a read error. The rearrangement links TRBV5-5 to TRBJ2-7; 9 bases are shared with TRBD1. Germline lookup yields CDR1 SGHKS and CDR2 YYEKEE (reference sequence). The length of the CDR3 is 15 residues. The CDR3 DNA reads TGTGCCAGCAGGTTGGGTCGGGACAGGGCCTACGAGCAGTACTTC. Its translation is CASRLGRDRAYEQYF.

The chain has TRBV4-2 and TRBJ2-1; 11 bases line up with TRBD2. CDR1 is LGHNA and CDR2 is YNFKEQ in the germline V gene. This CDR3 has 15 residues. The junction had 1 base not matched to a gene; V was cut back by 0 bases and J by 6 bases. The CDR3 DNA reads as TGTGCCAGCAGCCAAGATAGCGGGGGGGCCAATGAGCAGTTCTTC. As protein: CASSQDSGGANEQFF.

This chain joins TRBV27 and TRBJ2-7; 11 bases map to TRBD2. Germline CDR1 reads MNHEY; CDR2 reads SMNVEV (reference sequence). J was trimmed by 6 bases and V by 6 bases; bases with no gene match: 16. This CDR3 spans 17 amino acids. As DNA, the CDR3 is TGTGCCAGCAGACCGCCGAGGCTAGCGGGGGGCGTTGGCGAGCAGTACTTC. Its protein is CASRPPRLAGGVGEQYF.